A single sample gave rise to the 22 T cell receptor beta chains below, sequenced in a study of vaccination effects on CD4 cells after COVID-19. Produced via immunoSEQ multiplex PCR; TCRdb's table is partial and in-frame only. This table has around 40,000 clones, 65% to 70% appearing once. These receptors' targets are unknown. With more than nine days of culture completed, CD4+ T cells were isolated. The sample consisted of CD4+ T cells from PBMCs cultured without peptide, taken before COVID-19 vaccination. These TCRs come from a human donor who received a COVID-19 vaccine.

A few counts support this clone. The chain employs TRBV7-9 and TRBJ1-1; maybe TRBD1 (6 bases). Germline CDR1 is SEHNR and CDR2 is FQNEAQ (reference sequence). CDR3 length equals 15 residues. Trimming took off 1 base at V and 4 bases at J, with 13 bases between the two ends. The CDR3 DNA sequence: TGTGCCAGCAGCTTAGAGAGGGGGGGGACCACTGAAGCTTTCTTT. Amino acid sequence: CASSLERGGTTEAFF.

The CDR3 DNA sequence: TGTGCCAGCAGCCGGGACAGGGGGTCCCAGTACTTC. As protein: CASSRDRGSQYF. The rearrangement uses TRBV2 and TRBJ2-5, with 11 bases identical to TRBD1. In germline, CDR1 is SNHLY, CDR2 FYNNEI. Trimming at V came to 6 bases and at J to 9 bases, leaving 3 bases not matched to a gene. There are 12 residues in the CDR3.

V is TRBV25-1 and J is TRBJ2-4, with D possibly being TRBD1 (5 bases). The CDR3 has 14 residues. V lost 4 bases and J 9 bases, leaving 16 bases between the germline ends. Germline CDR1 MGHDK, CDR2 SYGVNS. The CDR3 protein is CASSASMGRGIQYF. CDR3 coding DNA: TGTGCCAGCAGTGCTTCTATGGGGCGCGGCATTCAGTACTTC.

This chain links TRBV19 with TRBJ2-1, with D possibly being TRBD1 (6 bases). Germline V lookup: CDR1 LNHDA, CDR2 SQIVND (reference sequence). The CDR3 totals 13 residues. Between the trimmed V and J ends, which lost 7 bases and 4 bases, there was a span of 11 bases. CDR3 amino acids: CASTLGTYNEQFF. CDR3 sequence (DNA): TGTGCCAGTACCCTAGGGACATACAATGAGCAGTTCTTC.

This chain connects TRBV5-1 to TRBJ1-2, with a possible D match to TRBD1 (5 bases). This CDR3 is 14 amino acids long. V gave up 3 bases and J gave up 8 bases, with 17 bases separating them. Germline loops: CDR1 SGHRS, CDR2 YFSETQ. CDR3 protein: CASSWSTGESGYTF. CDR3 coding DNA: TGCGCCAGCAGCTGGAGCACGGGGGAATCGGGCTACACCTTC.

The genes are TRBV9 and TRBJ2-1; tentatively, D is TRBD1 or TRBD2 (5 bases each). The CDR3 runs 15 residues. The germline gives CDR1 SGDLS, CDR2 YYNGEE. Trimming cost V 2 bases and J 3 bases, with 12 bases left between them. The CDR3 region has the DNA TGTGCCAGCAGCGTTAATGCTGGGGGCTACAATGAGCAGTTCTTC. Translation gives CASSVNAGGYNEQFF.

This chain joins TRBV3-1 (or the pseudogene TRBV3-2) and TRBJ2-7; 9 bases are shared with TRBD1. Germline V gives CDR1 LGHDT, CDR2 YNNKEL (reference sequence). The junction had 3 bases not matched to a gene; V was cut back by 4 bases and J by 5 bases. The CDR3 sequence is 13 residues long. The CDR3 reads CASSRDRDHEQYF. CDR3 nucleotides: TGTGCCAGCAGCCGGGACAGGGACCACGAGCAGTACTTC.

The V and J genes are TRBV2 and TRBJ1-3; D unclear. With 7 bases removed from V and 0 bases from J, the gap between germline ends came to 10 bases. Germline V gene lookup returns CDR1 SNHLY and CDR2 FYNNEI. The CDR3 is 14 amino acids. The CDR3 reads CASNPTSSGNTIYF. The CDR3 DNA reads as TGTGCCAGCAATCCAACCAGCTCTGGAAACACCATATATTTT.

The chain links TRBV25-1 to TRBJ2-5; the match to TRBD1 covers 8 bases. V lost 2 bases and J lost 5; bases outside the gene matches: 4. The CDR3 is made up of 14 amino acids. The germline V gene has CDR1 MGHDK and CDR2 SYGVNS. The chain's CDR3 is CASSEQDRVETQYF. The CDR3 bases are TGTGCCAGCAGTGAACAGGACAGGGTGGAGACCCAGTACTTC. Looking up the rest from reference TRBV25-1 and TRBJ2-5 gives the full variable domain: EADIYQTPRYLVIGTGKKITLECSQTMGHDKMYWYQQDPGMELHLIHYSYGVNSTEKGDLSSESTVSRIRTEHFPLTLESARPSHTSQYLCASSEQDRVETQYFGPGTRLLVL.

V gene TRBV20-1 combines with J gene TRBJ2-7; 12 bases line up with TRBD2. Germline values: CDR1 DFQATT, CDR2 SNEGSKA (reference sequence). V gave up 3 bases and J gave up 3 bases; unmatched junction bases: 3. The CDR3 consists of 14 residues. DNA of the CDR3: TGCAGTGCTAGTGTGACTAGCGGGAGCTACGAGCAGTACTTC. Translating gives CSASVTSGSYEQYF.

This clone rates as medium-sized. The gene calls are TRBV29-1 and TRBJ2-7; 8 bases line up with TRBD1. The germline CDR1 and CDR2 sequences are SQVTM and ANQGSEA. CDR3 length equals 12 residues. The J segment lost 7 bases and the V segment lost 3 bases, leaving 5 bases of the junction unmatched. CDR3 bases: TGCAGCGTTGACAGGACAGGGAATGAGCAGTACTTC. Translating gives CSVDRTGNEQYF.

The CDR3 loop reads CASSHGGTSTGELFF. CDR3 sequence (DNA): TGTGCCAGCAGCCACGGAGGGACATCCACCGGGGAGCTGTTTTTT. V usage is TRBV3-1 (or the pseudogene TRBV3-2) and J usage is TRBJ2-2; D may correspond to TRBD1 or TRBD2 (6 bases each). The ends were cut back, 3 bases at V and 4 bases at J, with 12 bases in the middle. Germline V gene sequence: CDR1 LGHDT, CDR2 YNNKEL (reference sequence). This CDR3 is 15 amino acids long.

The CDR3 bases are TGTGCCAGCAGCCAATGGACGGGGTCCGGGGAGCTGTTTTTT. As protein: CASSQWTGSGELFF. This chain connects TRBV3-1 (or the pseudogene TRBV3-2) to TRBJ2-2, with D perhaps matching TRBD2 (5 bases). Germline loops: CDR1 LGHDT, CDR2 YNNKEL (reference sequence). This CDR3 is 14 amino acids long. V was shortened by 2 bases and J by 6 bases, with 10 bases between the two germline ends.

The chain is built from TRBV5-1 and TRBJ2-5; the D gene is possibly TRBD2 (6 bases). Germline CDR1 SGHRS, CDR2 YFSETQ. V dropped 0 bases and J dropped 5 bases, with 14 bases sitting between them. The length of the CDR3 is 15 residues. CDR3 loop: CASSLGTIGGETQYF. DNA for the CDR3: TGCGCCAGCAGCTTGGGGACGATTGGAGGGGAGACCCAGTACTTC.

The chain's CDR3 is CASSLVVEEPLHF. The CDR3 DNA is TGTGCCAGCAGCTTGGTCGTGGAGGAACCCCTCCACTTT. The chain employs TRBV5-4 and TRBJ1-6, with D uncertain. V lost 0 bases, J lost 12 bases, and 10 bases lay in between. This CDR3 has 13 amino acids. The germline CDR1 and CDR2 sequences are SGHNT and YYREEE (reference sequence). Full variable domain (outside the CDR3, taken from reference TRBV5-4 and TRBJ1-6): ETGVTQSPTHLIKTRGQQVTLRCSSQSGHNTVSWYQQALGQGPQFIFQYYREEENGRGNFPPRFSGLQFPNYSSELNVNALELDDSALYLCASSLVVEEPLHFGNGTRLTVT.

V gene TRBV6-5 combines with J gene TRBJ1-3; TRBD1 might be the D (6 bases). The V gene lost 6 bases and the J gene lost 0 bases, with 12 bases spanning the gap. Germline lookup yields CDR1 MNHEY and CDR2 SVGAGI. The CDR3 loop spans 15 amino acids. The CDR3 region has the DNA TGTGCCAGCAGAGCTGACAGGCTCTCTGGAAACACCATATATTTT. Translated, it gives CASRADRLSGNTIYF.

The rearrangement links TRBV5-1 to TRBJ2-3; no definite D call. CDR1 is SGHRS and CDR2 is YFSETQ in the germline V gene. The V and J ends lost 0 bases and 0 bases respectively, with 8 bases between them. This CDR3 region has 15 residues. CDR3 coding DNA: TGCGCCAGCAGCTTGGCCCCAGGTAGCACAGATACGCAGTATTTT. As protein: CASSLAPGSTDTQYF.

The J gene is TRBJ2-1, the V gene TRBV10-1, with D uncertain. Trimming removed 0 bases at V and 6 bases at J, with 9 bases between. The germline V gene has CDR1 WNHNN and CDR2 SYGVQD (reference sequence). The CDR3 runs to 14 residues. CDR3 region: CASSESSFSNEQFF. Here the CDR3 DNA reads TGCGCCAGCAGTGAGTCGAGTTTCTCCAATGAGCAGTTCTTC.

This chain connects TRBV6-4 to TRBJ1-1, with 9 bases matching TRBD1. V was clipped by 1 base and J by 4 bases; unmatched bases: 7. Germline V gives CDR1 MRHNA, CDR2 SNTAGT. CDR3 length: 16 residues. The DNA of the CDR3 is TGTGCCAGCAGTGACTTCCCGACAGGGGGAGGCACTGAAGCTTTCTTT. Protein sequence: CASSDFPTGGGTEAFF.

This chain joins TRBV15 and TRBJ2-3; 10 bases map to TRBD2. This CDR3 is built from 17 residues. Germline assignment: CDR1 LNHNV and CDR2 YYDKDF (reference sequence). The J segment lost 2 bases and the V segment lost 2 bases, leaving 7 bases of the junction unmatched. CDR3 sequence reads: CATSRLRAGGNTDTQYF. The CDR3 nucleotides are TGTGCCACCAGCAGACTCCGAGCGGGGGGGAACACAGATACGCAGTATTTT.

The rearrangement joins TRBV20-1 to TRBJ1-4; D call uncertain. The ends were cut back, 1 base at V and 8 bases at J, with 5 bases in the middle. Germline CDR1 DFQATT, CDR2 SNEGSKA (reference sequence). The CDR3 runs 11 residues. DNA for the CDR3: TGCAGTGCTAGAGTGGGGGAAAAACTGTTTTTT. Its translation: CSARVGEKLFF.

V is TRBV5-1 and J is TRBJ2-5; unclear D gene. Trimming shortened V by 3 bases and J by 5 bases, and 14 bases separated the two germline ends. This CDR3 comprises 14 residues. Germline V gene sequence: CDR1 SGHRS, CDR2 YFSETQ. This chain's CDR3 is CASSSTGGTETQYF. The CDR3 DNA reads as TGCGCCAGCAGCTCAACGGGCGGAACTGAGACCCAGTACTTC.